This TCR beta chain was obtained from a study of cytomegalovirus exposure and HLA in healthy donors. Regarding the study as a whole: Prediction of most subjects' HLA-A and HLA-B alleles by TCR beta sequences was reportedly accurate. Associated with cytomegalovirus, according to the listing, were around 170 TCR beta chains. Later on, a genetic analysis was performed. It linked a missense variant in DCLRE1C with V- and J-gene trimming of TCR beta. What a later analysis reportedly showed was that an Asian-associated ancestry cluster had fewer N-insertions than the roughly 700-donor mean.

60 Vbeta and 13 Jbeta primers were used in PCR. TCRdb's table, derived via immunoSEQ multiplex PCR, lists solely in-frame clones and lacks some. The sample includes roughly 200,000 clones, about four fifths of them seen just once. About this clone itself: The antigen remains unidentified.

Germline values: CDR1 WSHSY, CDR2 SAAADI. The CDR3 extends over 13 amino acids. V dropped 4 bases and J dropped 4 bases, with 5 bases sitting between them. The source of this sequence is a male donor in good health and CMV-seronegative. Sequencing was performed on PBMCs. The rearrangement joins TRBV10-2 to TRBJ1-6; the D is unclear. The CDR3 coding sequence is TGCGCCAGCAGTGCTCAGTATAATTCACCCCTCCACTTT. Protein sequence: CASSAQYNSPLHF.